This T cell receptor (beta chain) is drawn from a study of blood T cell repertoires in COVID-19. The overall study: T cells, B-cell-depleted T cells, or PBMCs supplied cDNA or gDNA.

Authors' analysis steps: By means of reference gene primer amplification, nucleated cell counts were estimated. Here immunoSEQ multiplex PCR was the method, and the copy in TCRdb shows in-frame clones only, minus some. That table is the source of V, J and clone size, and D and trimming were worked out from the DNA. The sample holds 250,000 to 300,000 clones, approximately 85% seen once. The sequencing sample was made of peripheral blood. The TCR was taken from a man aged 50 or older with active or convalescent COVID-19.

The CDR3 DNA reads as TGTGCCAGCTCACCAGGGGGCGGCAATCAGCCCCAGCATTTT. This translates into CASSPGGGNQPQHF. V and J are TRBV18 and TRBJ1-5; D might be TRBD1 (6 bases). The V gene lost 2 bases and the J gene lost 2 bases, with 7 bases spanning the gap. Germline lookup yields CDR1 KGHSH and CDR2 LQKENI. The CDR3 runs 14 residues.